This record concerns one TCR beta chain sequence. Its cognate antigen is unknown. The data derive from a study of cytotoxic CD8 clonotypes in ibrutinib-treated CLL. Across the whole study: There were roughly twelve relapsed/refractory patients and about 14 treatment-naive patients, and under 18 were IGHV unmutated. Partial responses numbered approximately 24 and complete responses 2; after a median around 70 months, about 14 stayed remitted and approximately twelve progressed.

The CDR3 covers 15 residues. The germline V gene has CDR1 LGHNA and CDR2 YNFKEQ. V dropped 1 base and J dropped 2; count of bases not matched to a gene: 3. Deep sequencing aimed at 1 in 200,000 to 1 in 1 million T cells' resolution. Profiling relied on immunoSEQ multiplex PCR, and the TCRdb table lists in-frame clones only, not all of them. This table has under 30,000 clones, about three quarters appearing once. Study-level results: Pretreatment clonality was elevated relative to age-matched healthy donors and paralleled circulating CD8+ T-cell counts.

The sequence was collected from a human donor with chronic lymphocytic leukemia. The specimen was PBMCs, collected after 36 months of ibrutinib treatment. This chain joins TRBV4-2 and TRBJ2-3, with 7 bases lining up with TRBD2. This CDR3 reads CASSQVGGVTDTQYF. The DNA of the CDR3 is TGTGCCAGCAGCCAAGTTGGGGGGGTCACAGATACGCAGTATTTT.